This T cell receptor beta chain was identified during a study of shared clonotypes between healthy human individuals. Measured with immunoSEQ multiplex PCR; TCRdb has only the in-frame clones, and not every one. The table has approximately 2,300,000 clones, around 92% seen once; the top ten hold approximately 0.4%. V gave up 0 bases and J gave up 2 bases; unmatched junction bases: 3. The CDR3 runs 15 residues. The study drew all its donors from Caucasian adults living in Nashville, Tennessee. CD45RA+ naive and CD45RA-negative memory subsets were separated from CD4+ cells. This chain links TRBV5-3 with TRBJ2-7; 9 bases line up with TRBD2. TRBV5-3 is recorded as an ORF, its role being uncertain. Specimen: naive CD4+ T cells from PBMCs. Subset given: CD45RA+ positively selected. The origin of this receptor is a man between 18 and 29 years old in good health. Some clones in this sample may be carry-over from other donors' samples. DNA for the CDR3: TGTGCCAGAAGCTTGGAGACTAGCGGAACCTACGAGCAGTACTTC. Its translation: CARSLETSGTYEQYF.